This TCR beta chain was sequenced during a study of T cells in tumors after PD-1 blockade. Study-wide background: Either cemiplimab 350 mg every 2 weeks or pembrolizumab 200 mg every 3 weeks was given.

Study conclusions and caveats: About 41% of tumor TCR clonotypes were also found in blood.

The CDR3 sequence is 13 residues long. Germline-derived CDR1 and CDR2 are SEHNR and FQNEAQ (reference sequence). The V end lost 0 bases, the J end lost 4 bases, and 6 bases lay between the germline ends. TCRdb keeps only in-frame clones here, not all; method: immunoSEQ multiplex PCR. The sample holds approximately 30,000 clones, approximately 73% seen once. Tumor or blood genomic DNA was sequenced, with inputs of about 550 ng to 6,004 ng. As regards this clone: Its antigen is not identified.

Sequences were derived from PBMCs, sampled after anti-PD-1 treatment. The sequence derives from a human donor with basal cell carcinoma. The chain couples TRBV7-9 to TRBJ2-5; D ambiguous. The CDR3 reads CASSLAYGETQYF. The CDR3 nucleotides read TGTGCCAGCAGCTTAGCATATGGAGAGACCCAGTACTTC.